These T cell receptor beta chains were read from a single sample in a study of human T cells and chemical hapten exposure. Using its own MiXCR run on the RACE reads, TCRdb lists one record per CDR3 protein. This table has tens of thousands of distinct CDR3 sequences, about 10% appearing once. This specimen consisted of whole blood, obtained in connection with sensitization to the hapten diphenylcyclopropenone (DPC). Source of these receptors: a woman aged 40 to 50 with alopecia areata. Some clones in this sample may be carry-over from other donors' samples. CDR3s include the opening cysteine and the closing phenylalanine or tryptophan. The D gene is left open where the match is weak. For some rows the clone size is stated as once, few or many, or as a class when expanded; others skip it.

D gene	clone size	V gene	J gene	CDR3 protein	CDR3 DNA
TRBD2	few	TRBV4-3	TRBJ2-5	CASSQDKAGGPQETQYF	TGCGCCAGCAGCCAAGATAAAGCGGGGGGCCCTCAAGAGACCCAGTACTTC
-	-	TRBV9	TRBJ2-2	CASSPAPGYTGELFF	TGTGCCAGCAGCCCTGCCCCAGGGTATACCGGGGAGCTGTTTTTT
-	few	TRBV20-1	TRBJ1-6	CSASSAADSPLHF	TGCAGTGCTAGTTCGGCGGCGGATTCACCCCTCCACTTT
TRBD2	few	TRBV11-3	TRBJ2-3	CASSPRTSGGTQYF	TGTGCCAGCAGCCCGAGGACTAGCGGAGGGACGCAGTATTTT
-	many	TRBV30	TRBJ2-7	CAWSPPGHEQYF	TGTGCCTGGAGTCCCCCAGGGCACGAGCAGTACTTC
TRBD1	-	TRBV6-5	TRBJ1-2	CASSYRDRDGYTF	TGTGCCAGCAGTTACAGGGACAGGGATGGCTACACCTTC
TRBD2	-	TRBV28	TRBJ2-4	CASRSPSGGGKNIQYF	TGTGCCAGCAGATCCCCTAGCGGGGGGGGGAAAAACATTCAGTACTTC
-	few	TRBV18	TRBJ2-2	CASSPQGGNTGELFF	TGTGCCAGCTCACCACAGGGTGGAAACACCGGGGAGCTGTTTTTT
TRBD1	few	TRBV29-1	TRBJ1-1	CSVDRGTEAFF	TGCAGCGTCGACAGGGGAACTGAAGCTTTCTTT
-	-	TRBV3-1	TRBJ2-6	CASSQGRAGASSGANVLTF	TGTGCCAGCAGCCAAGGGCGGGCAGGGGCGTCCTCTGGGGCCAACGTCCTGACTTTC
-	-	TRBV27	TRBJ2-5	CASSLWGEETQYF	TGTGCCAGCAGTTTATGGGGGGAGGAGACCCAGTACTTC
TRBD2	-	TRBV29-1	TRBJ2-3	CSVARTSGGGPSTDTQYF	TGCAGCGTTGCCCGGACTAGCGGGGGGGGCCCTAGCACAGATACGCAGTATTTT
TRBD1	many	TRBV6-1	TRBJ1-5	CASSGGQSETQPQHF	TGTGCCAGCAGTGGGGGACAGAGCGAAACACAGCCCCAGCATTTT
TRBD1	many	TRBV5-1	TRBJ1-1	CASSFFLQGAQTEAFF	TGCGCCAGCAGCTTCTTTTTACAGGGGGCTCAAACTGAAGCTTTCTTT
-	many	TRBV7-2	TRBJ1-2	CASSLPPSYGYTF	TGTGCCAGCAGCTTGCCGCCCAGCTATGGCTACACCTTC
-	few	TRBV5-1	TRBJ2-2	CASSLGRRTGELFF	TGCGCCAGCAGCTTGGGACGGAGAACGGGGGAGCTGTTTTTT
-	-	TRBV7-9	TRBJ1-3	CASSETDVSSGNTIYF	TGTGCCAGCAGCGAAACGGACGTTAGCTCTGGAAACACCATATATTTT
-	many	TRBV5-1	TRBJ2-2	CASSLYSGASTGELFF	TGCGCCAGCAGCTTATATTCAGGGGCGAGCACCGGGGAGCTGTTTTTT
-	few	TRBV7-6	TRBJ2-7	CASSFGQDYEQYF	TGTGCCAGCAGCTTCGGACAAGACTACGAGCAGTACTTC
-	-	TRBV2	TRBJ1-5	CASSDETLSNQPQHF	TGTGCCAGCAGTGACGAAACCCTGTCCAATCAGCCCCAGCATTTT
-	many	TRBV29-1	TRBJ1-2	CSVPTESNYGYTF	TGCAGCGTGCCAACAGAATCCAACTATGGCTACACCTTC
-	-	TRBV20-1	TRBJ2-5	CSARRGGQLETQYF	TGCAGTGCTAGGAGGGGGGGGCAGTTAGAGACCCAGTACTTC
TRBD1	many	TRBV9	TRBJ1-6	CASSQGAGSPLHF	TGTGCCAGCAGCCAGGGGGCTGGTTCACCCCTCCACTTT
-	few	TRBV6-2/TRBV6-3	TRBJ2-5	CAASQQGSQETQYF	TGTGCCGCGAGTCAACAGGGAAGCCAAGAGACCCAGTACTTC
TRBD1	many	TRBV20-1	TRBJ2-2	CSAKQGAETGELFF	TGCAGTGCTAAACAGGGGGCCGAGACCGGGGAGCTGTTTTTT
TRBD2	many	TRBV12-3/TRBV12-4	TRBJ2-5	CASRTSGEDQETQYF	TGTGCCAGCAGGACCAGCGGGGAGGACCAAGAGACCCAGTACTTC